Listed below are T cell receptor beta chains from one sample, sequenced in a study of blood T cell repertoires in COVID-19. Data came from immunoSEQ multiplex PCR; TCRdb stores just in-frame clones and leaves some out. This sample has about 60,000 clones, with roughly 83% found just once. Sequencing input: peripheral blood. These receptors originate from a man aged 55 to 69 with COVID-19, enrolled during active disease. The CDR3 runs from the conserved cysteine through the conserved F or W. A D gene is named only where the DNA matches it firmly. Rows may omit the clone size; those that give it use once, few, many or a size class.

>TRBJ2-1|TRBV9|-|-
TGTGCCAGCAGCCCCCGTTGGCGGGACTCCTACAATGAGCAGTTCTTC
CASSPRWRDSYNEQFF
>TRBJ1-1|TRBV7-7|-|-
TGTGCCAGCAGCTTGGGCGGGGGGACTGAAGCTTTCTTT
CASSLGGGTEAFF
>TRBJ1-6|TRBV3-1/TRBV3-2|-|-
TGTGCCAGCAGCCAAGAACAGGGTGCAAATTCACCCCTCCACTTT
CASSQEQGANSPLHF
>TRBJ2-7|TRBV2|-|TRBD2
TGTGCCAGCATGGGAGCGGGGGCCTACGAGCAGTACTTC
CASMGAGAYEQYF
>TRBJ1-3|TRBV19|few|-
TGTGCCAGTAGTGCTACAGGGTCTGGAAACACCATATATTTT
CASSATGSGNTIYF
>TRBJ2-5|TRBV2|-|-
TGTGCCAGCAGTGGGGCCCCCCGGGGTGCAGGAGAGACCCAGTACTTC
CASSGAPRGAGETQYF
>TRBJ2-7|TRBV6-5|-|TRBD1
TGTGCCAGCAGTTACCTAGAGGACAGGGGGGTGCAGTACTTC
CASSYLEDRGVQYF
>TRBJ2-2|TRBV12-3/TRBV12-4|-|-
TGTGCCAGCAGTCGCAGTTACACCGGGGAGCTGTTTTTT
CASSRSYTGELFF
>TRBJ2-7|TRBV4-1|-|TRBD1
TGCGCCAGCAGCCAACAGGGGGCGGTCTACGAGCAGTACTTC
CASSQQGAVYEQYF
>TRBJ1-1|TRBV2|-|TRBD1
TGTGCCAGCAGTGAAAATGAACAGGGGAGCACTGAAGCTTTCTTT
CASSENEQGSTEAFF
>TRBJ1-1|TRBV5-1|-|-
TGCGCCAGCAAGCAGGGGAACACTGAAGCTTTCTTT
CASKQGNTEAFF
>TRBJ2-5|TRBV10-2|once|TRBD2
TGCGCCAGCATGAAGGCTAGCGGGAGGGCGGAGACCCAGTACTTC
CASMKASGRAETQYF
>TRBJ1-2|TRBV6-1|-|-
TGTGCCAGCAGTGAAGAGCGCACGGAATTCTATGGCTACACCTTC
CASSEERTEFYGYTF
>TRBJ1-5|TRBV7-2|-|TRBD1
TGTGCCAGCAGCAGCTGGACAGGTTCTAGCAATCAGCCCCAGCATTTT
CASSSWTGSSNQPQHF
>TRBJ2-7|TRBV10-1|-|-
TGCGCCAGCCGATTAGGCGGGGCCAAGCCCTACGAGCAGTACTTC
CASRLGGAKPYEQYF
>TRBJ2-1|TRBV24-1|-|-
TGTGCCACCAGTCCCCAAGCAGGGGTTTACAATGAGCAGTTCTTC
CATSPQAGVYNEQFF
>TRBJ2-1|TRBV5-4|-|TRBD2
TGTGCCAGCAGCGCTCCTAGCGGGGGGGCGGATGAGCAGTTCTTC
CASSAPSGGADEQFF
>TRBJ2-3|TRBV5-1|-|TRBD2
TGCGCCAGCAGCTTCCGCTCGTCTAGCGGGATCACAGATACGCAGTATTTT
CASSFRSSSGITDTQYF
>TRBJ2-1|TRBV11-3|-|-
TGTGCCAGCAGCTTATCCGGGGTTGAGCAGTTCTTC
CASSLSGVEQFF
>TRBJ2-7|TRBV5-1|-|TRBD1
TGCGCCAGCAGCAGGGACAGGGCCAACGAGCAGTACTTC
CASSRDRANEQYF
>TRBJ1-1|TRBV28|-|TRBD1
TGTGCCAGCAGTTTATTCTTAGGGGGCGTTGAAGCTTTCTTT
CASSLFLGGVEAFF
>TRBJ2-3|TRBV5-4|-|TRBD2
TGTGCCAGCCGGACGGGGGGGCCGACCACAGATACGCAGTATTTT
CASRTGGPTTDTQYF
>TRBJ2-7|TRBV7-9|-|TRBD1
TGTGCCAGCAGTAGACAGGGGGAAGTCGAGCAGTACTTC
CASSRQGEVEQYF
>TRBJ2-2|TRBV7-2|-|TRBD1
TGTGCCAGTACCAGGGCAGGGGGTATCGGGGAGCTGTTTTTT
CASTRAGGIGELFF
>TRBJ2-1|TRBV29-1|once|-
TGCAGCGTTGAAGATCCCCGGGGTAGTGACAATGAGCAGTTCTTC
CSVEDPRGSDNEQFF
>TRBJ1-4|TRBV6-4|-|-
TGTGCCAGCAGACGGACAGAGAATGAAAAACTGTTTTTT
CASRRTENEKLFF
>TRBJ1-2|TRBV2|-|-
TGTGCCAGCAGTGAAGCAGCAGGAAACTATGGCTACACCTTC
CASSEAAGNYGYTF
>TRBJ2-7|TRBV28|-|TRBD2
TGTGCCAGCAGTTTTGCCCTAGCGGGTCTTTCCTACGAGCAGTACTTC
CASSFALAGLSYEQYF
>TRBJ2-2|TRBV27|few|TRBD1
TGTGCCAGCAGTCCATCAGGGGGCGGCGGGGAGCTGTTTTTT
CASSPSGGGGELFF
>TRBJ2-3|TRBV24-1|-|TRBD1
TGTGCCACCAGTGACCTGACAGGGAGCGACACAGATACGCAGTATTTT
CATSDLTGSDTDTQYF
>TRBJ1-1|TRBV11-2|once|-
TGTGCCAGCAGCTTAGGCCCTAATGGGAACACTGAAGCTTTCTTT
CASSLGPNGNTEAFF
>TRBJ2-1|TRBV24-1|-|TRBD2
TGTGCCACCAGTGATCCGACTAGCGGGAGTTCCGCTGAGCAGTTCTTC
CATSDPTSGSSAEQFF
>TRBJ2-7|TRBV27|-|-
TGTGCCAGCAGTTTTAAAGTCGGGGAGGTCTCCTACGAGCAGTACTTC
CASSFKVGEVSYEQYF
>TRBJ1-2|TRBV27|-|TRBD1
TGTGCCAGCAGTCCAAACAGGGGGCTTGAAGGCTACACCTTC
CASSPNRGLEGYTF
>TRBJ1-2|TRBV30|-|-
TGTGCCTGGATCCGCCGGGATACCTATGGCTACACCTTC
CAWIRRDTYGYTF
>TRBJ1-2|TRBV3-1/TRBV3-2|-|TRBD1
TGTGCCAGCAGCCCGGGACAGGAGAGCTTCTATGGCTACACCTTC
CASSPGQESFYGYTF
>TRBJ1-1|TRBV2|-|-
TGTGCCAGCAGTAATTCAGATCAGAACACTGAAGCTTTCTTT
CASSNSDQNTEAFF
>TRBJ1-2|TRBV30|-|-
TGTGCCTGGAGCCCCGGGGGGCAAGGTTATGGCTACACCTTC
CAWSPGGQGYGYTF
>TRBJ1-2|TRBV23-1|-|TRBD1
TGCGCCAGCAGATGTATGGGACAGCCTCATGGCTACACCTTC
CASRCMGQPHGYTF
>TRBJ2-3|TRBV5-6|-|-
TGTGCCAGCAGCCCCACAGGCACAGATACGCAGTATTTT
CASSPTGTDTQYF
>TRBJ1-5|TRBV3-1/TRBV3-2|-|-
TGTGCCAGCAGCCCCGGACAGTTGAATCAGCCCCAGCATTTT
CASSPGQLNQPQHF
>TRBJ1-6|TRBV7-3|-|-
TGTGCCAGCAGCTTAACGGCCGGGAATTCACCCCTCCACTTT
CASSLTAGNSPLHF
>TRBJ1-2|TRBV7-9|once|-
TGTGCCACCGATTCCAGGGGTTCCTATGGCTACACCTTC
CATDSRGSYGYTF
>TRBJ2-3|TRBV7-3|-|TRBD2
TGTGCCAGCAGCTTAACTAGCGGGGGGCTCACAGATACGCAGTATTTT
CASSLTSGGLTDTQYF